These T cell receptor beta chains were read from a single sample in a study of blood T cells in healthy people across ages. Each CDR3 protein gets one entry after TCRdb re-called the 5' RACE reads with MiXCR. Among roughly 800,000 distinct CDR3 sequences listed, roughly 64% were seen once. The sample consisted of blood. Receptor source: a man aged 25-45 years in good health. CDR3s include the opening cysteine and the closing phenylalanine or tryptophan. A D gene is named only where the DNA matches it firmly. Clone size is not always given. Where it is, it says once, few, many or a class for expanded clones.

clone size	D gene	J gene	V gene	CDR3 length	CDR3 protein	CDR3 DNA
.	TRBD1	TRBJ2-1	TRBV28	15	CASSPQGRFYNEQFF	TGTGCCAGCAGCCCACAGGGGCGCTTCTACAATGAGCAGTTCTTC
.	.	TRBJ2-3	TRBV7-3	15	CASSFGSGNTDTQYF	TGTGCCAGCAGCTTTGGTAGCGGAAACACAGATACGCAGTATTTT
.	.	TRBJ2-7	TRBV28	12	CASRGGVYEQYF	TGTGCCAGCAGAGGAGGGGTGTACGAGCAGTACTTC
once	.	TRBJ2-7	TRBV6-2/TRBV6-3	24	CASNTPGPQVRTSSMNRWTYEQYF	TGTGCCAGCAACACCCCGGGACCTCAGGTAAGGACATCGTCTATGAATAGGTGGACCTACGAGCAGTACTTC
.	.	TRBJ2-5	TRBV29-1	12	CSAEAQRQTQYF	TGCAGCGCCGAAGCGCAGAGACAGACCCAGTACTTC
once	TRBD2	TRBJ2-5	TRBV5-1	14	CASSPGASGETQYF	TGCGCCAGCAGCCCCGGGGCTAGCGGGGAGACCCAGTACTTC
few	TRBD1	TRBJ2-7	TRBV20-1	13	CSATGTDEYEQYF	TGCAGTGCAACCGGGACAGACGAATACGAGCAGTACTTC
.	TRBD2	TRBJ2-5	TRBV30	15	CAWSVGGGFQETQYF	TGTGCCTGGAGTGTCGGGGGGGGCTTCCAAGAGACCCAGTACTTC
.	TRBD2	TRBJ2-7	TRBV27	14	CASSFRTGGYEQYF	TGTGCCAGCAGTTTTAGGACGGGAGGCTACGAGCAGTACTTC
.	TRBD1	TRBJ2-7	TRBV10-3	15	CAIRKTGGVNYEQYF	TGTGCCATCAGGAAGACAGGGGGGGTGAACTACGAGCAGTACTTC
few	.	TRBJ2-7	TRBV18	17	CASSPQGGAVGSYEQYF	TGTGCCAGCTCACCCCAGGGTGGCGCCGTCGGATCCTACGAGCAGTACTTC
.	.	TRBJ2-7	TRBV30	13	CAWTRGGAYEQYF	TGTGCCTGGACTCGGGGCGGGGCCTACGAGCAGTACTTC
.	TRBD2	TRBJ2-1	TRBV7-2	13	CASSWTSGREQFF	TGTGCCAGCAGCTGGACTAGCGGGAGAGAGCAGTTCTTC
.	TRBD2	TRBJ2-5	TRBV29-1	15	CSVEAMGLDKETQYF	TGCAGCGTTGAAGCCATGGGACTAGACAAAGAGACCCAGTACTTC
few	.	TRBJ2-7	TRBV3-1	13	CASQDRNSYEQYF	TGTGCCAGCCAAGACAGAAACTCCTACGAGCAGTACTTC
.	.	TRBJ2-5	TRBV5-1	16	CASSPGIRGIQETQYF	TGCGCCAGCAGCCCAGGAATCAGGGGAATACAAGAGACCCAGTACTTC
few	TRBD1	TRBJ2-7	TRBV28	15	CASSSLRDRGYEQYF	TGTGCCAGCAGTTCCCTCCGGGACAGGGGCTACGAGCAGTACTTC
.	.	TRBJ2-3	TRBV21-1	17	CASSKAPRDRGTDTQYF	TGTGCCAGCAGCAAAGCGCCGCGGGACAGGGGGACGGATACGCAGTATTTT
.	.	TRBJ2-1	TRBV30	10	CAGGPSEKFF	TGTGCCGGGGGTCCTAGCGAGAAGTTCTTC
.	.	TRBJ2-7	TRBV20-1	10	CSALGNEQYF	TGCAGTGCCCTTGGGAATGAGCAGTACTTC
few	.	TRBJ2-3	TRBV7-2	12	CASSKGTDTQYF	TGTGCCAGCAGCAAAGGGACAGATACGCAGTATTTT
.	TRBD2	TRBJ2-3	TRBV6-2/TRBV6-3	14	CASNSGGLTDTQYF	TGTGCCAGCAATAGCGGGGGCCTCACAGATACGCAGTATTTT
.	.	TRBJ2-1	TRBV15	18	CATSRANSGARAYNEQFF	TGTGCCACCAGCAGAGCGAATAGCGGAGCGCGGGCCTACAATGAGCAGTTCTTC
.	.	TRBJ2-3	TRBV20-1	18	CSARGTIPRGPLTGTQYF	TGCAGTGCTAGAGGTACAATCCCGCGGGGGCCACTCACAGGTACGCAGTATTTT
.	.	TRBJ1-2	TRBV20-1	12	CSAREDNYGYTF	TGCAGTGCTAGAGAAGATAACTATGGCTACACCTTC
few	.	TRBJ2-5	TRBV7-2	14	CASSPEGQQETQYF	TGTGCCAGCAGCCCGGAGGGACAGCAAGAGACCCAGTACTTC
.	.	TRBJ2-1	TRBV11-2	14	CASSFGLAPNEQFF	TGTGCCAGCAGCTTCGGACTGGCCCCCAATGAGCAGTTCTTC
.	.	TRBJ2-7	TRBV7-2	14	CASSFYSGKYEQYF	TGTGCCAGCAGCTTTTACTCAGGGAAGTACGAGCAGTACTTC
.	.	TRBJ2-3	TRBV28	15	CASSPSGHSTDTQYF	TGTGCCAGCAGCCCAAGCGGGCACAGCACAGATACGCAGTATTTT
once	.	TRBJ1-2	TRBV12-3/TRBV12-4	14	CASSSSGGTYGYTF	TGTGCCAGCAGTTCCTCGGGGGGCACCTATGGCTACACCTTC
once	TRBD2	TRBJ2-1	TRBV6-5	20	CASSYAGTSQAGWALDEQFF	TGTGCCAGCAGTTACGCTGGGACCTCACAAGCGGGATGGGCTTTGGATGAGCAGTTCTTC
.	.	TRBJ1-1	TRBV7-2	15	CASSLAGGMNTEAFF	TGTGCCAGCAGTTTAGCTGGGGGTATGAACACTGAAGCTTTCTTT
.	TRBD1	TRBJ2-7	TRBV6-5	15	CASSSGTGVLYEQYF	TGTGCCAGCAGCTCCGGGACAGGGGTACTTTACGAGCAGTACTTC
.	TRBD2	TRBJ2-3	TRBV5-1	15	CASSLAGVSTDTQYF	TGTGCCAGCAGCTTAGCGGGAGTCAGCACAGATACGCAGTATTTT
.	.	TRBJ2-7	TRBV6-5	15	CASSYSRTKSYEQYF	TGTGCCAGCAGTTACTCCCGGACTAAATCCTACGAGCAGTACTTC
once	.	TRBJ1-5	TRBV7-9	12	CASSFGSQPQHF	TGTGCCAGCAGCTTTGGGAGCCAGCCCCAGCATTTT
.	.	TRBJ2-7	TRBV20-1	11	CSAHNNYEQYF	TGCAGTGCCCACAATAACTACGAGCAGTACTTC
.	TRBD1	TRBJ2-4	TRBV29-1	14	CSVDFLGQGNIQYF	TGCAGCGTTGACTTTTTGGGACAGGGGAACATTCAGTACTTC
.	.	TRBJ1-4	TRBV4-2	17	CASSQDPPGGRHEKLFF	TGTGCCAGCAGCCAAGATCCCCCGGGGGGGAGGCATGAAAAACTGTTTTTT
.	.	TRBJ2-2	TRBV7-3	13	CASSLIQDGELFF	TGTGCCAGCAGCTTAATTCAAGACGGGGAGCTGTTTTTT
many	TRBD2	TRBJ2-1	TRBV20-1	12	CSAPGGLSEQFF	TGCAGTGCCCCGGGGGGGCTTAGTGAGCAGTTCTTC
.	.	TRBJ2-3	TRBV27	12	CASSENLDTQYF	TGTGCCAGCAGTGAGAACCTAGATACGCAGTATTTT
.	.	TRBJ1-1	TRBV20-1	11	CSAPDTTEAFF	TGCAGTGCTCCTGACACCACTGAAGCTTTCTTT
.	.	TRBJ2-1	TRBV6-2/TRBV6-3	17	CASTLLQHPSSYNEQFF	TGTGCCAGCACCCTACTTCAGCACCCTTCCTCCTACAATGAGCAGTTCTTC
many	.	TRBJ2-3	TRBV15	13	CATSRDEQDPQYF	TGTGCCACCAGCAGAGATGAGCAGGATCCGCAGTATTTT
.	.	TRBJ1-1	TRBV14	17	CASSQLSSRLENTEAFF	TGTGCCAGCAGCCAACTAAGCTCAAGACTAGAGAACACTGAAGCTTTCTTT
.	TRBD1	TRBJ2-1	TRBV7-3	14	CASSPTGAYNEQFF	TGTGCCAGCAGCCCAACAGGGGCTTACAATGAGCAGTTCTTC
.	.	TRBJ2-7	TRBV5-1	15	CASSPQAGLSDEQYF	TGCGCCAGCAGCCCCCAGGCAGGGCTTTCAGACGAGCAGTACTTC
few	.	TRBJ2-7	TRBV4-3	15	CASSQMAGDPYEQYF	TGCGCCAGCAGCCAAATGGCAGGGGACCCCTACGAGCAGTACTTC
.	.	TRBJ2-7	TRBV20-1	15	CSAIKDPGQAYEQYF	TGCAGTGCTATCAAAGATCCGGGACAAGCCTACGAGCAGTACTTC
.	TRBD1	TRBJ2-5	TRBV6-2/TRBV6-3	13	CASVAGGGETQYF	TGTGCCAGCGTGGCAGGGGGCGGAGAGACCCAGTACTTC
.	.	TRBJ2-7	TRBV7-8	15	CASSPKRWDPYEQYF	TGTGCCAGCAGCCCCAAGAGGTGGGACCCCTACGAGCAGTACTTC
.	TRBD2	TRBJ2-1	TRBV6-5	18	CASSYSSSGVYPYNEQFF	TGTGCCAGCAGTTACTCATCTAGCGGGGTTTATCCCTACAATGAGCAGTTCTTC
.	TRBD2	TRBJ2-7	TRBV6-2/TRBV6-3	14	CASSNPGLEDEQYF	TGTGCCAGCAGTAACCCGGGACTAGAGGACGAGCAGTACTTC
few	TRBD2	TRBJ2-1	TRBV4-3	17	CASSQELGLAAYNEQFF	TGTGCCAGCAGCCAAGAGTTGGGACTAGCGGCGTACAATGAGCAGTTCTTC
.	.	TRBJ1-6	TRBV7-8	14	CASSYTGLGSPLHF	TGTGCCAGCAGCTACACGGGTTTAGGTTCACCCCTCCACTTT
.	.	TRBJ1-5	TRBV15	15	CATSRDLWGNQPQHF	TGTGCCACCAGCAGAGATCTTTGGGGTAATCAGCCCCAGCATTTT